The 14 T cell receptor beta chains below all came from one sample that was sequenced in a study of blood T cell repertoires in COVID-19. Generated by immunoSEQ multiplex PCR, the TCRdb table keeps only in-frame clones and is missing some. Seen here are some 360,000 clones, roughly 86% observed once, and the top ten hold approximately 2.4%. Sequenced sample: peripheral blood. The receptors here all came from a woman aged 55-70 years with COVID-19, enrolled during active disease.

The chain uses TRBV7-9 and TRBJ2-7; D perhaps matches TRBD1 (6 bases). Germline V gives CDR1 SEHNR, CDR2 FQNEAQ (reference sequence). Trimming took off 2 bases at V and 2 bases at J, with 10 bases between the two ends. This CDR3 has 14 amino acids. CDR3 coding DNA: TGTGCCAGCAGCTTAATGGGACAAGCCTACGAGCAGTACTTC. Translating it yields CASSLMGQAYEQYF.

The chain uses TRBV30 and TRBJ2-7; 7 bases line up with TRBD2. Per the germline V gene, CDR1 is GTSNPN and CDR2 is SVGIG (reference sequence). V gave up 6 bases and J gave up 1 base; unmatched junction bases: 6. The CDR3 is 13 amino acids. The CDR3 is CACSGENSYEQYF. CDR3 bases: TGTGCCTGCAGCGGGGAGAATTCCTACGAGCAGTACTTC.

CDR3 DNA: TGTGCCACCAGTGACCCAACAGGGCCAGGGGAAGAAGATACGCAGTATTTT. Its protein product is CATSDPTGPGEEDTQYF. The rearrangement links TRBV24-1 to TRBJ2-3, with D possibly being TRBD1 (6 bases). This CDR3 is 17 amino acids long. Trimming pared 4 bases from V and 5 bases from J, leaving 21 bases between. CDR1 and CDR2 (germline): KGHDR, SFDVKD.

The chain combines TRBV2 with TRBJ1-1; D is uncertain. This CDR3 spans 14 amino acids. Trimming left V 3 bases short and J 2 bases short, with 10 bases between. CDR1 is SNHLY, CDR2 FYNNEI, per germline. CDR3 sequence: CASSEAEYNTEAFF. As DNA, the CDR3 is TGTGCCAGCAGTGAGGCGGAATACAACACTGAAGCTTTCTTT. Full variable domain (remainder filled in from reference TRBV2 and TRBJ1-1): EPEVTQTPSHQVTQMGQEVILRCVPISNHLYFYWYRQILGQKVEFLVSFYNNEISEKSEIFDDQFSVERPDGSNFTLKIRSTKLEDSAMYFCASSEAEYNTEAFFGQGTRLTVV.

The chain couples TRBV5-1 to TRBJ2-5; 13 bases align to TRBD2. V shed 1 base and J 3 bases; nucleotides not matched to a gene: 12. Germline CDR1 is SGHRS and CDR2 is YFSETQ. The CDR3 consists of 19 residues. The chain's CDR3 is CASSLRTSGGTMGEETQYF. For the CDR3, the DNA is TGCGCCAGCAGCTTGCGGACTAGCGGGGGAACGATGGGGGAAGAGACCCAGTACTTC.

This chain connects TRBV18 to TRBJ1-1; 7 bases fit TRBD1. The CDR3 is made up of 18 amino acids. Germline CDR1 KGHSH, CDR2 LQKENI. V lost 1 base to trimming and J lost 0 bases; unmatched junction nucleotides: 11. The DNA of the CDR3 is TGTGCCAGCTCACCACGATACGGGACAGTCGACATGAACACTGAAGCTTTCTTT. Translating it yields CASSPRYGTVDMNTEAFF.

This clone was picked up a small number of times. This chain links TRBV7-8 with TRBJ1-2, with 7 bases lining up with TRBD1. Trimming took 3 bases from V and 8 from J; bases not matched to a gene: 15. The CDR3 is 16 residues long. Germline loops: CDR1 SGHVS, CDR2 FQNEAQ. In DNA, the CDR3 is TGTGCCAGCAGCTTCGACTACCAGGGGGGCCTCGAAGGCTACACCTTC. Protein sequence: CASSFDYQGGLEGYTF.

The chain is built from TRBV7-8 and TRBJ1-1, with TRBD1 matching 8 bases. Germline V gene sequence: CDR1 SGHVS, CDR2 FQNEAQ. The CDR3 runs 15 residues. V dropped 7 bases and J dropped 4; count of bases not matched to a gene: 11. This CDR3 reads CASTGFSGGTTEAFF. The CDR3 coding sequence is TGTGCCAGCACCGGTTTTTCAGGGGGCACCACTGAAGCTTTCTTT.

The chain employs TRBV7-2 and TRBJ2-7, with 9 bases matching TRBD1. Trimming took 5 bases from V and 3 from J; bases not matched to a gene: 2. This CDR3 has 13 residues. Per germline, CDR1 SGHTA and CDR2 FQGNSA. The CDR3 nucleotides read TGTGCCAGCAGCCGGACAGGGGACTACGAGCAGTACTTC. It encodes CASSRTGDYEQYF.

J is TRBJ2-2 and V is TRBV27; no clear D gene. The length of the CDR3 is 16 residues. V dropped 1 base and J dropped 3 bases, with 12 bases sitting between them. CDR1 MNHEY and CDR2 SMNVEV come from the germline V gene (reference sequence). In DNA form, the CDR3 reads TGTGCCAGCAGTTTATTTGCAGAGGTGGACACCGGGGAGCTGTTTTTT. Translation gives CASSLFAEVDTGELFF.

The chain recombines TRBV15 with TRBJ2-3, with D maybe TRBD2 (5 bases). Per germline, CDR1 LNHNV and CDR2 YYDKDF (reference sequence). V was pared by 1 base and J by 2 bases, with 10 bases between. The CDR3 extends over 15 amino acids. CDR3 in amino acids: CATSRVSGITDTQYF. CDR3 sequence (DNA): TGTGCCACCAGCAGAGTCTCCGGGATCACAGATACGCAGTATTTT.

The chain employs TRBV30 and TRBJ1-1; tentatively, D is TRBD1 (6 bases). CDR1 is GTSNPN and CDR2 is SVGIG in the germline V gene (reference sequence). CDR3 size: 13 residues. The V gene lost 4 bases and the J gene lost 4 bases, with 13 bases spanning the gap. The CDR3 DNA reads TGTGCCTGGACCCCTCGGGGGGCCACTGAAGCTTTCTTT. Protein: CAWTPRGATEAFF. The full variable domain, completed using reference TRBV30 and TRBJ1-1, is SQTIHQWPATLVQPVGSPLSLECTVEGTSNPNLYWYRQAAGRGLQLLFYSVGIGQISSEVPQNLSASRPQDRQFILSSKKLLLSDSGFYLCAWTPRGATEAFFGQGTRLTVV.

This chain connects TRBV27 to TRBJ1-5; the D is unclear. Trimming removed 6 bases from V and 1 base from J, with 10 bases in between. The germline CDR1 and CDR2 sequences are MNHEY and SMNVEV (reference sequence). The CDR3 covers 14 residues. The DNA of the CDR3 is TGTGCCAGCAGGGACGGGAGAAGCAATCAGCCCCAGCATTTT. Encoded protein: CASRDGRSNQPQHF.

This sequence joins TRBV15 and TRBJ2-2; D might be TRBD2 (5 bases). The V and J ends lost 1 base and 0 bases respectively, with 9 bases between them. This CDR3 has 16 amino acids. The germline V gene encodes CDR1 LNHNV and CDR2 YYDKDF (reference sequence). The CDR3 DNA follows: TGTGCCACCAGCAGAGTTGGAGGCGCGAACACCGGGGAGCTGTTTTTT. The encoded protein is CATSRVGGANTGELFF.